Shown below are 20 T cell receptor beta chains from a single sample sequenced in a study of cytotoxic CD8 clonotypes in ibrutinib-treated CLL. Some clones are missing from TCRdb's copy, which holds only in-frame ones; the method was immunoSEQ multiplex PCR. The repertoire holds approximately 160,000 clones, with more than 70% as singletons. This sample comprised PBMCs, obtained at disease progression, from a patient treated with ibrutinib. The receptor source for this set is a human donor with chronic lymphocytic leukemia.

This rearrangement joins TRBV5-4 to TRBJ2-1; TRBD2 matches at 8 bases. Germline V gene sequence: CDR1 SGHNT, CDR2 YYREEE (reference sequence). This CDR3 is built from 15 residues. The trim removed 5 bases at V and 0 bases at J, leaving 4 bases unmatched. The CDR3 nucleotides are TGTGCCAGCAGTCACAGCGGGAGCTCCTACAATGAGCAGTTCTTC. Translation gives CASSHSGSSYNEQFF. The full variable domain, completed using reference TRBV5-4 and TRBJ2-1, is ETGVTQSPTHLIKTRGQQVTLRCSSQSGHNTVSWYQQALGQGPQFIFQYYREEENGRGNFPPRFSGLQFPNYSSELNVNALELDDSALYLCASSHSGSSYNEQFFGPGTRLTVL.

The V call is TRBV28, the J call TRBJ1-2; D uncertain. This CDR3 spans 13 amino acids. Per germline, CDR1 MDHEN and CDR2 SYDVKM. V was trimmed by 6 bases and J by 1 base, leaving 9 bases between them. The CDR3 coding sequence is TGTGCCAGCAGCAGCGGACTTAACTATGGCTACACCTTC. The encoded protein is CASSSGLNYGYTF.

The chain joins TRBV4-2 to TRBJ1-1, with D tentatively TRBD1 (5 bases). Germline assignment: CDR1 LGHNA and CDR2 YNFKEQ. The CDR3 is made up of 14 amino acids. Trimming removed 0 bases from V and 7 bases from J, with 12 bases in between. The CDR3 here is CASSQEVGQGEAFF. In DNA form, the CDR3 reads TGTGCCAGCAGCCAAGAGGTAGGCCAGGGTGAAGCTTTCTTT.

The V and J genes are TRBV19 and TRBJ1-1; unclear D gene. Germline loops: CDR1 LNHDA, CDR2 SQIVND (reference sequence). Between the trimmed V and J ends, which lost 3 bases and 1 base, there was a span of 21 bases. The length of the CDR3 is 18 residues. This CDR3 reads CASSIKGVGHQSNTEAFF. As DNA, the CDR3 is TGTGCCAGTAGTATCAAGGGAGTGGGCCATCAATCGAACACTGAAGCTTTCTTT.

The rearrangement links TRBV5-1 to TRBJ1-2; 9 bases agree with TRBD1. This CDR3 region has 17 residues. Unmatched junction bases numbered 11, after V lost 4 bases and J lost 1 base. Germline V gives CDR1 SGHRS, CDR2 YFSETQ. The CDR3 loop reads CASSPSRDRVGNYGYTF. The CDR3 DNA reads TGCGCCAGCAGCCCGTCCCGGGACAGGGTTGGTAACTATGGCTACACCTTC.

The chain uses TRBV4-1 and TRBJ1-1; D ambiguous. The germline V gene encodes CDR1 MGHRA and CDR2 YSYEKL. The CDR3 covers 13 residues. Between the trimmed V and J ends, which lost 1 base and 2 bases, there was a span of 5 bases. The CDR3 reads CASSQAPNTEAFF. DNA of the CDR3: TGCGCCAGCAGCCAAGCCCCAAACACTGAAGCTTTCTTT.

The CDR3, as DNA: TGTGCCTGGAGTGGAGGGGGCAATCAGCCCCAGCATTTT. This encodes CAWSGGGNQPQHF. The chain employs TRBV30 and TRBJ1-5; D possibly corresponds to TRBD1 (5 bases). The V gene's germline CDR1 is GTSNPN and CDR2 SVGIG (reference sequence). Trimming shortened V by 1 base and J by 2 bases, and 6 bases separated the two germline ends. The CDR3 loop spans 13 amino acids.

The rearrangement uses TRBV2 and TRBJ2-1, with 10 bases that match TRBD2. The CDR3 runs to 15 residues. V shed 4 bases and J 7 bases; nucleotides not matched to a gene: 7. Germline assignment: CDR1 SNHLY and CDR2 FYNNEI. CDR3 sequence reads: CASSVLAGVGNEQFF. CDR3 bases: TGTGCCAGCAGTGTTCTAGCGGGAGTTGGTAATGAGCAGTTCTTC.

The J gene is TRBJ2-1, the V gene TRBV4-1; 7 nucleotides agree with TRBD2. Germline V gene lookup returns CDR1 MGHRA and CDR2 YSYEKL. J gave up 3 bases and V 4 bases, and 6 bases lay outside the gene matches. The CDR3 spans 15 residues. CDR3 protein: CASSPTSVNYNEQFF. The CDR3, as DNA: TGCGCCAGCAGCCCCACTAGCGTGAACTACAATGAGCAGTTCTTC.

The CDR3 sequence: CASRGATDEQFF. The CDR3, as DNA: TGTGCCAGCAGGGGAGCAACGGATGAGCAGTTCTTC. The chain joins TRBV2 to TRBJ2-1; possibly TRBD2 for D (5 bases). Germline loops: CDR1 SNHLY, CDR2 FYNNEI. The germline V and J ends were trimmed by 6 bases and 8 bases, with 11 bases remaining between them. The CDR3 spans 12 residues.

This clone was seen once. The rearrangement links TRBV29-1 to TRBJ2-1, with 9 positions matching TRBD2. CDR1 and CDR2 (germline): SQVTM, ANQGSEA. This CDR3 contains 16 residues. J gave up 0 bases and V 8 bases, and 11 bases lay outside the gene matches. CDR3 sequence reads: CSPVAGEVGSYNEQFF. The CDR3, as DNA: TGCAGCCCTGTAGCGGGAGAAGTCGGCTCCTACAATGAGCAGTTCTTC.

This chain joins TRBV12-5 and TRBJ1-2; the match to TRBD1 covers 8 bases. The CDR3 spans 14 residues. V shed 3 bases and J 8 bases; nucleotides not matched to a gene: 8. CDR1 is LGHNT and CDR2 is FRNRAP in the germline V gene. CDR3 nucleotides: TGTGCTAGTGGTTTCATACAGGGGGTTCGCGGCTACACCTTC. Translated, it gives CASGFIQGVRGYTF.

The V call is TRBV15, the J call TRBJ1-2; 9 nucleotides align to TRBD1. Losses at the gene ends were 1 base for V and 5 bases for J; bases not matched to a gene: 8. Germline lookup yields CDR1 LNHNV and CDR2 YYDKDF (reference sequence). The CDR3 is made up of 16 amino acids. CDR3 protein: CATSRVTGQGPYGYTF. The CDR3, as DNA: TGTGCCACCAGCAGAGTAACAGGACAGGGGCCTTATGGCTACACCTTC.

The gene calls are TRBV27 and TRBJ2-1; 7 bases fit TRBD2. Germline V gene lookup returns CDR1 MNHEY and CDR2 SMNVEV (reference sequence). CDR3 length: 19 amino acids. The ends lost 5 bases at V and 8 bases at J; junction bases unmatched: 24. The CDR3 DNA is TGTGCCAGCAGTCCAAACCTTCCGCGGGCGGGAGATCCCCAGGATGAGCAGTTCTTC. Translating it yields CASSPNLPRAGDPQDEQFF.

The rearrangement uses TRBV30 and TRBJ1-1, with 9 bases fitting TRBD1. Germline CDR1 reads GTSNPN; CDR2 reads SVGIG (reference sequence). Trimming took 2 bases from V and 7 from J; bases not matched to a gene: 14. The CDR3 has 16 residues. The CDR3 is CAWSPPYGTGRNEAFF. The CDR3 DNA reads TGTGCCTGGAGTCCTCCTTACGGGACAGGGCGTAATGAAGCTTTCTTT.

The CDR3 loop reads CASSLRPPGLNYGYTF. CDR3 coding DNA: TGTGCCAGCAGTCTGCGCCCACCAGGACTGAACTATGGCTACACCTTC. The chain carries TRBV27 and TRBJ1-2; D is undetermined. Trimming shortened V by 5 bases and J by 2 bases, and 18 bases separated the two germline ends. Germline loops: CDR1 MNHEY, CDR2 SMNVEV (reference sequence). The CDR3 sequence is 16 residues long.

The chain links TRBV9 to TRBJ2-1; TRBD1 aligns across 8 bases. This CDR3 spans 15 amino acids. CDR1 SGDLS and CDR2 YYNGEE come from the germline V gene. After removal of 6 bases from V and 3 bases from J, the junction contained 8 bases not matched to a gene. The CDR3 DNA reads TGTGCCAGCACCTCCGGGACAGGCCTCTACAATGAGCAGTTCTTC. Protein sequence: CASTSGTGLYNEQFF.

V gene TRBV5-6 combines with J gene TRBJ2-7, with D uncertain. Per germline, CDR1 SGHDT and CDR2 YYEEEE. V was pared by 1 base and J by 2 bases, with 13 bases between. This CDR3 has 15 residues. CDR3 region: CASSLLGSSAYEQYF. The CDR3 DNA is TGTGCCAGCAGCTTGCTCGGCAGCTCCGCCTACGAGCAGTACTTC.

This chain connects TRBV5-6 to TRBJ2-1; D is perhaps TRBD2 (6 bases). CDR1 is SGHDT, CDR2 YYEEEE, per germline. This CDR3 comprises 16 residues. The V end was cut by 0 bases, the J end by 7 bases, with 17 bases between. The DNA for the CDR3 is TGTGCCAGCAGCTTGGGGGGAGGTCTAGCGAAGAATGAGCAGTTCTTC. Translated: CASSLGGGLAKNEQFF. Full variable domain (missing parts from reference TRBV5-6 and TRBJ2-1): DAGVTQSPTHLIKTRGQQVTLRCSPKSGHDTVSWYQQALGQGPQFIFQYYEEEERQRGNFPDRFSGHQFPNYSSELNVNALLLGDSALYLCASSLGGGLAKNEQFFGPGTRLTVL.

This sequence joins TRBV7-2 and TRBJ2-7; 9 nucleotides match TRBD2. Germline CDR1 SGHTA, CDR2 FQGNSA. After removal of 1 base from V and 4 bases from J, the junction contained 5 bases not matched to a gene. CDR3 length: 15 amino acids. This CDR3 reads CASSLVSREGYEQYF. The CDR3 DNA is TGTGCCAGCAGCTTAGTTTCGCGGGAGGGTTACGAGCAGTACTTC.